These 18 T cell receptor beta chains originate from one sample sequenced in a study of blood T cell repertoires in COVID-19. Method: immunoSEQ multiplex PCR; TCRdb's copy keeps in-frame clones and lacks some. The sample records some 71,000 clones, more than 65% being singletons. The sequencing sample was made of peripheral blood. The receptors originated from a woman in her 70s with acute or convalescent COVID-19.

CDR3 in amino acids: CASSQYLADTDTQYF. The CDR3 coding sequence is TGTGCCAGTAGTCAGTACCTAGCGGACACAGATACGCAGTATTTT. The chain is built from TRBV19 and TRBJ2-3, with 7 bases that match TRBD2. The V and J ends lost 5 bases and 2 bases, in that order; junction bases with no gene match: 7. The CDR3 is made up of 15 amino acids. Germline values: CDR1 LNHDA, CDR2 SQIVND (reference sequence).

The rearrangement links TRBV19 to TRBJ1-6, with 7 nucleotides matching TRBD1. CDR1 is LNHDA and CDR2 is SQIVND in the germline V gene (reference sequence). With V trimmed by 5 bases and J by 0 bases, 7 bases remained unmatched. The CDR3 is 17 residues long. CDR3 sequence: CASSSQGGSSYNSPLHF. The DNA of the CDR3 is TGTGCCAGTAGTTCCCAGGGGGGAAGCTCCTATAATTCACCCCTCCACTTT.

The chain joins TRBV28 to TRBJ1-2; D gene ambiguous. Germline V gives CDR1 MDHEN, CDR2 SYDVKM. V lost 3 bases to trimming and J lost 3 bases, with 11 bases between them. CDR3 size: 14 residues. CDR3 DNA sequence: TGTGCCAGCAGTTTTTACGTGCCAGACTATGGCTACACCTTC. Amino acid sequence: CASSFYVPDYGYTF.

This clone has just one count. The chain has TRBV29-1 and TRBJ1-1; no clear D. The CDR3 spans 12 residues. CDR1 is SQVTM and CDR2 is ANQGSEA in the germline V gene. The V gene lost 6 bases and the J gene lost 2 bases, with 10 bases spanning the gap. In DNA form, the CDR3 reads TGCAGCGTATGGCGCGGAAACACTGAAGCTTTCTTT. Its translation is CSVWRGNTEAFF.

Only one count was recorded for this clone. The chain uses TRBV11-2 and TRBJ2-1, with a tentative D call TRBD2 (6 bases). V lost 0 bases and J lost 8, with 20 bases in between. Germline values: CDR1 SGHAT, CDR2 FQNNGV. The CDR3 spans 17 residues. This CDR3 reads CASSLDGSGSGGDEQFF. CDR3 in DNA: TGTGCCAGCAGCTTAGATGGCAGCGGGTCTGGCGGCGATGAGCAGTTCTTC.

This clone was seen only once. The same CDR3 arises from other DNA sequences in this sample as well. The CDR3 reads CASSERAGGNTDTQYF. Here the CDR3 DNA reads TGTGCCAGCAGTGAAAGAGCGGGGGGGAACACAGATACGCAGTATTTT. The chain has TRBV2 and TRBJ2-3; 10 bases are shared with TRBD2. J was trimmed by 2 bases and V by 2 bases; bases with no gene match: 4. The germline V gene encodes CDR1 SNHLY and CDR2 FYNNEI. The length of the CDR3 is 16 residues.

The CDR3 DNA sequence: TGCAGTGCTAGTCCCCCGGGACAGATCTACAATGAGCAGTTCTTC. It codes for CSASPPGQIYNEQFF. The J gene is TRBJ2-1, the V gene TRBV20-1; 7 nucleotides agree with TRBD1. Germline V CDR1 and CDR2: DFQATT, SNEGSKA (reference sequence). The CDR3 length is 15 residues. V lost 3 bases, J lost 3 bases, and 8 bases stayed unmatched.

The gene calls are TRBV6-5 and TRBJ2-3, with 7 nucleotides matching TRBD1. Germline CDR1 and CDR2: MNHEY and SVGAGI. V was clipped by 8 bases and J by 2 bases; unmatched bases: 7. The CDR3 is made up of 14 amino acids. CDR3 sequence (DNA): TGTGCCAGCCTTCTAACAGGGGCCACAGATACGCAGTATTTT. Residues: CASLLTGATDTQYF.

This clone was detected only a few times. The genes are TRBV19 and TRBJ2-3; 10 positions agree with TRBD2. Germline V gene data show CDR1 as LNHDA and CDR2 as SQIVND (reference sequence). This CDR3 is 15 amino acids long. The trim removed 10 bases at V and 2 bases at J, leaving 9 bases unmatched. In nucleotides, the CDR3 is TGTGCCACCCAAAAGGGACTAGCGCACACAGATACGCAGTATTTT. It translates to CATQKGLAHTDTQYF.

This chain joins TRBV7-2 and TRBJ2-7, with D uncertain. This CDR3 spans 16 amino acids. V gave up 1 base and J gave up 0 bases, with 13 bases separating them. CDR1 and CDR2 from the germline V gene are SGHTA and FQGNSA. The CDR3 here is CASSLVASPSSYEQYF. The CDR3 nucleotides are TGTGCCAGCAGCTTAGTGGCCTCTCCAAGCTCCTACGAGCAGTACTTC. The full variable domain, its missing parts supplied by reference TRBV7-2 and TRBJ2-7, is GAGVSQSPSNKVTEKGKDVELRCDPISGHTALYWYRQSLGQGLEFLIYFQGNSAPDKSGLPSDRFSAERTGGSVSTLTIQRTQQEDSAVYLCASSLVASPSSYEQYFGPGTRLTVT.

This chain joins TRBV5-6 and TRBJ2-5; 7 nucleotides match TRBD2. From germline, CDR1 is SGHDT and CDR2 YYEEEE. The CDR3 sequence is 15 residues long. V lost 4 bases, J lost 4 bases, and 10 bases stayed unmatched. CDR3 sequence: CASSRRGAGAETQYF. CDR3 coding DNA: TGTGCCAGCAGCCGCCGAGGTGCGGGAGCAGAGACCCAGTACTTC.

CDR3 in DNA: TGTGCCGCTCAGTTAGAGGGTGGTGAAGCTTTCTTT. Amino acids: CAAQLEGGEAFF. This rearrangement joins TRBV6-6 to TRBJ1-1; D gene ambiguous. V lost 11 bases, J lost 7 bases, and 17 bases lay in between. The V gene's germline CDR1 is MNHNY and CDR2 SVGAGI (reference sequence). The CDR3 contains 12 residues.

The J gene is TRBJ2-2, the V gene TRBV11-1; the match to TRBD2 covers 7 bases. CDR1 SGHAT and CDR2 FQDESV come from the germline V gene (reference sequence). J lost 5 bases, V lost 5 bases, and 8 bases had no gene match. This CDR3 spans 15 amino acids. The CDR3 is CASSRSGIGTGELFF. The CDR3 bases are TGTGCCAGCAGCCGGAGCGGGATAGGAACCGGGGAGCTGTTTTTT.

This chain links TRBV20-1 with TRBJ1-5; D not certain. V gave up 3 bases and J gave up 3 bases, with 9 bases separating them. Germline V gene sequence: CDR1 DFQATT, CDR2 SNEGSKA (reference sequence). CDR3 size: 13 residues. This CDR3 reads CSASYIFNQPQHF. Here the CDR3 DNA reads TGCAGTGCTAGTTACATCTTCAATCAGCCCCAGCATTTT.

V and J are TRBV10-3 and TRBJ2-2; 9 bases agree with TRBD2. CDR3 length equals 16 residues. Looked up from germline, CDR1 is ENHRY and CDR2 is SYGVKD. With V trimmed by 10 bases and J by 2 bases, 11 bases remained unmatched. CDR3 protein: CATHSGLAGNTGELFF. The CDR3 DNA sequence: TGTGCCACCCATTCAGGGCTAGCGGGAAACACCGGGGAGCTGTTTTTT.

The V gene is TRBV6-6, the J gene TRBJ2-7, with TRBD1 matching 11 bases. The CDR3 is 15 amino acids. J lost 6 bases, V lost 5 bases, and 9 bases had no gene match. Germline lookup yields CDR1 MNHNY and CDR2 SVGAGI (reference sequence). CDR3 protein: CASSPRGQGGSEQYF. Here the CDR3 DNA reads TGTGCCAGCAGTCCTAGGGGACAGGGGGGTTCCGAGCAGTACTTC.

This chain connects TRBV11-2 to TRBJ2-7; 7 nucleotides match TRBD2. Per germline, CDR1 SGHAT and CDR2 FQNNGV. Germline trimming cut 6 bases from V and 2 bases from J; bases unmatched to any gene: 7. The length of the CDR3 is 14 residues. The CDR3 spells CASSQPGLAYEQYF. For the CDR3, the DNA is TGTGCCAGCAGTCAACCAGGACTAGCCTACGAGCAGTACTTC.

This clone was detected once. V is TRBV4-3 and J is TRBJ2-7; TRBD2 is a possible D gene (5 bases). The CDR3 length is 16 residues. Trimming cost V 5 bases and J 6 bases, with 23 bases left between them. CDR1 LGHNA and CDR2 YSLEER come from the germline V gene. The CDR3 DNA sequence: TGCGCCAGCAGCGAAAAAGTGGGTACAGATCGGGGCGAGCAGTACTTC. Translating gives CASSEKVGTDRGEQYF.